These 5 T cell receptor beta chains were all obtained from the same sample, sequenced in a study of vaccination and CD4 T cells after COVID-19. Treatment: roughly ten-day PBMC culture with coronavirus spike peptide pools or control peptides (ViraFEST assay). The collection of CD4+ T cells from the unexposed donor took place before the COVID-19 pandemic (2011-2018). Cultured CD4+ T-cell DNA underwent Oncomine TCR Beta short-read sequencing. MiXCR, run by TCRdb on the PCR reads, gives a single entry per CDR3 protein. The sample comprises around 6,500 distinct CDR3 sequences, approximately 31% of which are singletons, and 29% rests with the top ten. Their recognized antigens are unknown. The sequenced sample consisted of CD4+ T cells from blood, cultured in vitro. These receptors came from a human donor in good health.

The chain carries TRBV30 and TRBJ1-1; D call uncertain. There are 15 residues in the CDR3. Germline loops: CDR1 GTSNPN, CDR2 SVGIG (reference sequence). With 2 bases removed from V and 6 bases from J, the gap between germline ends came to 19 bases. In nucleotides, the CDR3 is TGTGCCTGGAGTCGGCGAGGGTTTGTAATAGCTGAAGCTTTCTTT. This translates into CAWSRRGFVIAEAFF.

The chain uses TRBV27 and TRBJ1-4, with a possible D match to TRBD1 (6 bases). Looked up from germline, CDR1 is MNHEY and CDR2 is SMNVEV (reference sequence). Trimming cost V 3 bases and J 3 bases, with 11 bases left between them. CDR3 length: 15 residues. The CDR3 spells CASSFRDTANEKLFF. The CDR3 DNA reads TGTGCCAGCAGTTTCCGGGACACCGCTAATGAAAAACTGTTTTTT.

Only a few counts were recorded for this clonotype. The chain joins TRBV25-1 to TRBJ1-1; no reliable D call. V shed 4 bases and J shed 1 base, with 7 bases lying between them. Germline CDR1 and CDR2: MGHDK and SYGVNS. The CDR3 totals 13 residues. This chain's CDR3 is CASSGASNTEAFF. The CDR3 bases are TGTGCCAGCAGTGGAGCGTCGAACACTGAAGCTTTCTTT.

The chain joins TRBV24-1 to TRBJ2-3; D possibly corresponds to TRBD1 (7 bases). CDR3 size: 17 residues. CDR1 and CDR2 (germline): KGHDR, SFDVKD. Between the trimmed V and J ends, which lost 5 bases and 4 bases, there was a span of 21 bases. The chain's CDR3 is CATSVGQTKGGADTQYF. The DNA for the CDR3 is TGTGCCACCAGTGTGGGACAGACTAAGGGGGGCGCAGATACGCAGTATTTT.

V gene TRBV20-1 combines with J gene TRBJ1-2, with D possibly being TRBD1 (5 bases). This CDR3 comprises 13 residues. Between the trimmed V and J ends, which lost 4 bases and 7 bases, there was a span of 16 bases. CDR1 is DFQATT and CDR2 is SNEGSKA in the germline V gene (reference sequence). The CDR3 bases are TGCAGTGCTATGGGGACGCCTGAGATTGGCTACACCTTC. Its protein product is CSAMGTPEIGYTF.